This record covers a single TCR beta chain. This specimen belongs to a study of glioma-infiltrating T cells after dendritic cell vaccination. Isocitrate dehydrogenase mutation was absent in all glioblastoma patients. CDR3 length: 14 amino acids. CDR1 and CDR2 (germline): ENHRY, SYGVKD. The ends were cut back, 4 bases at V and 5 bases at J, with 12 bases in the middle. TCRdb keeps only in-frame clones here, not all; method: immunoSEQ multiplex PCR. The data show 45,000 to 55,000 clones, roughly 85% seen once. This rearrangement joins TRBV10-3 to TRBJ1-5; D call uncertain. The source was blood, collected before dendritic cell vaccination. This TCR was recovered from a human donor with glioblastoma. The CDR3 nucleotides are TGTGCCATCAGTGCTTTGAGGAGGGATCAGCCCCAGCATTTT. Its protein product is CAISALRRDQPQHF.